This TCR beta chain was captured in a study of radiotherapy plus CTLA-4 blockade in lung cancer. Overall study findings and caveats: TCR clones originating in tumors grew in number in blood after radiotherapy plus ipilimumab.

The ends lost 5 bases at V and 5 bases at J; junction bases unmatched: 7. CDR3 length: 16 residues. Germline-derived CDR1 and CDR2 are KGHSH and LQKENI. Sequenced by immunoSEQ multiplex PCR; TCRdb stores in-frame clones only, minus some. This table holds around 15,000 clones, around 70% found once. As regards this clone: Its antigen is not identified.

The V and J genes are TRBV18 and TRBJ1-6; 9 bases agree with TRBD1. The sequenced sample was peripheral blood, obtained from a patient treated with radiotherapy plus ipilimumab. The clonotype comes from a human donor with non-small cell lung cancer whose response to radiotherapy plus ipilimumab could not be evaluated. CDR3 amino acids: CASSTRTGADNSPLHF. The DNA for the CDR3 is TGTGCCAGCTCAACCCGGACAGGGGCCGATAATTCACCCCTCCACTTT.